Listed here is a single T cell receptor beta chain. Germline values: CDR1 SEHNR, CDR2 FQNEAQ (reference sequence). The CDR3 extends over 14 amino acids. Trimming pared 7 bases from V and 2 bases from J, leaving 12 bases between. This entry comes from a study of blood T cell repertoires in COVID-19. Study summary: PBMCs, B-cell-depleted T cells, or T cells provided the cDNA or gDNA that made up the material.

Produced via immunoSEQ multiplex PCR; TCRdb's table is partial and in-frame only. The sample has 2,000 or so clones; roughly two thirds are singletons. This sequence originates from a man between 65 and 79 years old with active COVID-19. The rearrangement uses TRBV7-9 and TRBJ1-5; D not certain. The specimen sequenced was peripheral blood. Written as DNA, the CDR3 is TGTGCCAGCACCACAACGGGAGGCAATCAGCCCCAGCATTTT. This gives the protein CASTTTGGNQPQHF.